This T cell receptor (beta chain) is drawn from a study of T cells in narcolepsy. The table came from immunoSEQ multiplex PCR; TCRdb's copy has only in-frame clones and leaves some out. This table holds about 27,000 clones, 75% to 80% found once. V lost 5 bases and J lost 3; bases outside the gene matches: 5. The CDR3 length is 15 residues. Germline V gives CDR1 WNHNN, CDR2 SYGVQD (reference sequence). Sequencing was carried out using CD45RA- memory CD4+ T cells from PBMCs. This receptor was identified in a human donor with narcolepsy. J is TRBJ2-1 and V is TRBV10-1; 9 positions match TRBD1. The DNA of the CDR3 is TGCGCCAGCAGTTCGGGACAGGGCATCTACAATGAGCAGTTCTTC. It specifies CASSSGQGIYNEQFF.